Listed here are 2 T cell receptor beta chains from one sample, sequenced in a study of blood T cell repertoires in COVID-19. Sequenced by immunoSEQ multiplex PCR; TCRdb stores in-frame clones only, minus some. The sample consists of some 97,000 clones, around four fifths of them appearing once. Sequenced input: peripheral blood. The receptor set was obtained from a man in his fifties with active or convalescent COVID-19.

This clone turned up a few times. The chain uses TRBV11-3 and TRBJ2-7, with TRBD2 identical over 11 bases. V lost 0 bases to trimming and J lost 7 bases; unmatched junction nucleotides: 11. From germline, CDR1 is SGHNT and CDR2 YENEEA. The CDR3 runs 17 residues. The CDR3: CASSLDQLAGAPVEQYF. The CDR3, as DNA: TGTGCCAGCAGCTTAGATCAACTAGCGGGAGCCCCTGTGGAGCAGTACTTC.

The CDR3 loop is CASSEQGASRGGYTF. CDR3 bases: TGTGCCAGCAGTGAGCAGGGGGCCTCGAGGGGAGGCTACACCTTC. J is TRBJ1-2 and V is TRBV6-1; 8 positions agree with TRBD1. The CDR3 is 15 amino acids. J lost 8 bases, V lost 3 bases, and 11 bases had no gene match. Germline CDR1 and CDR2: MNHNS and SASEGT.